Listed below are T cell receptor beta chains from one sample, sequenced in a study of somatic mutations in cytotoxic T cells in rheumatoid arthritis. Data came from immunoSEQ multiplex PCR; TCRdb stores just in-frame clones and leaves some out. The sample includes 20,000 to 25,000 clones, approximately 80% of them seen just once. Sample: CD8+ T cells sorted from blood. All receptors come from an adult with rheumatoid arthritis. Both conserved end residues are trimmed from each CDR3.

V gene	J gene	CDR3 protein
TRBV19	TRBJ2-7	ASSMSGPYEQY
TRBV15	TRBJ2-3	ATSSEAGGPSTDTQY
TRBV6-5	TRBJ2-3	ASSVPGAGLDTQY
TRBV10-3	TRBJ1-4	AISDNRGDDEKLF
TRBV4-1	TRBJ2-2	ASSQEAHFRGTGELF
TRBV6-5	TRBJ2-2	ASSYSMGQHTGELF
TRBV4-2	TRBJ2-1	ASSLQGSGGEHEQF
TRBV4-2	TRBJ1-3	ASSQMGGLIY
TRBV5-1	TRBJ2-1	ASSGGGRDEQF
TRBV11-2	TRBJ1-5	ASSLNSNPDQPQH
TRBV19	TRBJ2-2	ASSISVVDGYTGELF
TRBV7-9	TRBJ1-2	ASSFRTGRPDYGYT
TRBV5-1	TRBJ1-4	ASSLQGAPEKLF
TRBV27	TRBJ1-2	ASGDQARGYT
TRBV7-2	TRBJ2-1	ASSLYRASGGNEQF
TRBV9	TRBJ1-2	ASSGGTEFYGYT
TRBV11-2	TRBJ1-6	ASSLDWGNNSPLH
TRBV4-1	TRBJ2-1	ASSPLGRGAKNEQF
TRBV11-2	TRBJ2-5	ASSLQPGSQETQY
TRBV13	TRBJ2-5	ASSIRTDQETQY
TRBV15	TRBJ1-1	ATSRINTEAF
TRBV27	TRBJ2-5	ASSSRLAGGPGTQY
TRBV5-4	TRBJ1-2	ASSFLGQNYGYT
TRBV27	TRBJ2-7	ASRDRALYEQY
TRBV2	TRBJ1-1	ASRGTGEVVAF
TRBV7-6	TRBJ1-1	ASSLGGENTEAF
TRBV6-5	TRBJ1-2	ASRPGTGDYGYT
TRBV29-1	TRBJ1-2	SVDLGGRNYGYT
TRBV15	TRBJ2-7	ATSRTGVEQY
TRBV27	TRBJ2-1	ASSLIPNYNEQF
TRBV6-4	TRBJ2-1	ASTPTSGGVSYNEQF
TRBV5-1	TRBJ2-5	ASSSYPVGAREETQY
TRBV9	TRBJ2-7	ASSERGDFWVKSEQY
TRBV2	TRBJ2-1	AALTKGLYNEQF
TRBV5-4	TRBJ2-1	ASSLMDGMSVNEQF